Presented here are 5 T cell receptor beta chains from one specimen sequenced in a study of CD8 T cells in ankylosing spondylitis. Study results and limitations: Made up of eight or nine highly homologous variants, a TCR beta motif appeared characteristic of ankylosing spondylitis blood.

Their target antigens are unknown. TCRdb reprocessed the 5' RACE reads with MiXCR, giving one entry per CDR3 protein. The data contain more than 600,000 distinct CDR3 sequences, around 20% of them singletons. Sequencing was performed on blood, either unsorted or a sorted T cell fraction (not recorded which). These receptors originate from a male donor with ankylosing spondylitis.

The chain is built from TRBV7-6 and TRBJ1-1; D ambiguous. Trimming shortened V by 0 bases and J by 1 base, and 18 bases separated the two germline ends. The CDR3 sequence is 18 residues long. From germline, CDR1 is SGHVS and CDR2 FNYEAQ. The CDR3 reads CASSLARPQQLTNTEAFF. As DNA, the CDR3 is TGTGCCAGCAGCTTAGCGCGACCCCAGCAACTCACGAACACTGAAGCTTTCTTT. The full variable domain, with the rest looked up from reference TRBV7-6 and TRBJ1-1, is GAGVSQSPRYKVTKRGQDVALRCDPISGHVSLYWYRQALGQGPEFLTYFNYEAQQDKSGLPNDRFSAERPEGSISTLTIQRTEQRDSAMYRCASSLARPQQLTNTEAFFGQGTRLTVV.

The chain recombines TRBV11-2 with TRBJ2-1; tentatively, D is TRBD1 or TRBD2 (5 bases each). The CDR3 extends over 19 amino acids. The V end lost 0 bases, the J end lost 0 bases, and 18 bases lay between the germline ends. Germline V gene data show CDR1 as SGHAT and CDR2 as FQNNGV. CDR3 loop: CASSLDSGDGSVSYNEQFF. CDR3 in DNA: TGTGCCAGCAGCTTAGATTCTGGGGACGGGTCAGTCTCCTACAATGAGCAGTTCTTC.

The V gene is TRBV10-3, the J gene TRBJ2-7; no definite D call. This CDR3 has 14 amino acids. CDR1 and CDR2 (germline): ENHRY, SYGVKD. The V gene lost 0 bases and the J gene lost 1 base, with 7 bases spanning the gap. In DNA form, the CDR3 reads TGTGCCATCAGTGAGTCGGCTAATTCCTACGAGCAGTACTTC. Translating gives CAISESANSYEQYF.

In the case of this clonotype: Sequence at one end of the junction differs from germline and may be a read error. The V gene is TRBV3-1, the J gene TRBJ1-1; D gene unclear. Looked up from germline, CDR1 is LGHDT and CDR2 is YNNKEL (reference sequence). This CDR3 comprises 14 residues. CDR3 in amino acids: CASTQGPLNTEAFF. The CDR3 DNA reads as TGTGCCAGCACCCAAGGACCGTTGAACACTGAAGCTTTCTTT. Full variable domain (rest looked up from reference TRBV3-1 and TRBJ1-1): DTAVSQTPKYLVTQMGNDKSIKCEQNLGHDTMYWYKQDSKKFLKIMFSYNNKELIINETVPNRFSPKSPDKAHLNLHINSLELGDSAVYFCASTQGPLNTEAFFGQGTRLTVV.

This chain joins TRBV6-2 or TRBV6-3 and TRBJ1-5; D is possibly TRBD1 (5 bases). CDR1 MNHEY and CDR2 SVGEGT come from the germline V gene. Trimming cost V 7 bases and J 6 bases, with 16 bases left between them. The CDR3 has 14 amino acids. CDR3 DNA sequence: TGTGCCAGCACCGGGGGTTCCGGGGTTCAGCCCCAGCATTTT. Encoded protein: CASTGGSGVQPQHF.